This T cell receptor beta chain was identified in a study of PD-1 blockade in classical Hodgkin lymphoma. Regarding the study as a whole: The authors have not defined what causes the repertoire differences, possibly disease activity or prior therapy. Relative to healthy donors, newly diagnosed patients reportedly had lower baseline TCR diversity, which was reported as lower still in relapsed/refractory patients.

Clones were sequenced by immunoSEQ multiplex PCR, and TCRdb holds only the in-frame ones, with some missing. The data hold around 26,000 clones, with approximately 95% observed a single time. As to this clone: Antigen unknown.

Described time point: newly diagnosed, previously untreated cHL patient sample. Comparison PBMCs came from previously untreated, newly diagnosed classical Hodgkin lymphoma patients. V was trimmed by 5 bases and J by 4 bases, leaving 15 bases between them. This CDR3 is 15 amino acids long. CDR1 is KGHSH, CDR2 LQKENI, per germline. J is TRBJ1-5 and V is TRBV18; maybe TRBD1 (5 bases). Material for sequencing was peripheral blood mononuclear cells (PBMCs). The clonotype comes from a human donor with classical Hodgkin lymphoma. The CDR3 loop is CASSGGAIGNQPQHF. Written as DNA, the CDR3 is TGTGCCAGCTCAGGCGGGGCCATAGGGAATCAGCCCCAGCATTTT.